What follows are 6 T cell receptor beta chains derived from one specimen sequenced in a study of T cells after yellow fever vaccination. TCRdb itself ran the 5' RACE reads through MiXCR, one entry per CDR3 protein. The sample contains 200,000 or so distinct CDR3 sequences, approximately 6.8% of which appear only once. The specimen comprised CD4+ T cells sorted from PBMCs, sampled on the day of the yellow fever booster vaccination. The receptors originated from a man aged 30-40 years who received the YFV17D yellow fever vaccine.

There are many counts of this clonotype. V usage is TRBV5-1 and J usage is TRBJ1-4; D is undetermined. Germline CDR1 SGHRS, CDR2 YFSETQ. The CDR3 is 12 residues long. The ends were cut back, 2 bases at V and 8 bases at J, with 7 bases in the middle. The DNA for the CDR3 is TGCGCCAGCAGCTTCAGTTCGGAAAAACTGTTTTTT. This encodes CASSFSSEKLFF.

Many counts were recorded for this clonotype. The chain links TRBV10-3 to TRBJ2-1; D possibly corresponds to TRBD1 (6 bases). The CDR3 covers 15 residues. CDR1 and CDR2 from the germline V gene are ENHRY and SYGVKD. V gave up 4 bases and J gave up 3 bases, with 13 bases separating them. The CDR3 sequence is CAISAAQGHYNEQFF. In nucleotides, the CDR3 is TGTGCCATCAGTGCAGCGCAGGGACACTACAATGAGCAGTTCTTC.

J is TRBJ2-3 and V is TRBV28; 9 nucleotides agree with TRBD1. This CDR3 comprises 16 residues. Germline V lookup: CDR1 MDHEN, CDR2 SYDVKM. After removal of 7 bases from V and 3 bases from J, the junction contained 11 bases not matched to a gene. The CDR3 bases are TGTGCCAGCAACCTTAGGGGGACAGGGCAAACAGATACGCAGTATTTT. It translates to CASNLRGTGQTDTQYF.

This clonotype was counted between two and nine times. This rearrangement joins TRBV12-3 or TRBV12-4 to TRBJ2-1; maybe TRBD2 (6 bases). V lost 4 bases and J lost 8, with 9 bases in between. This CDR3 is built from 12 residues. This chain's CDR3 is CASSSWRDEQFF. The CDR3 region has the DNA TGTGCCAGCAGTTCCTGGAGGGATGAGCAGTTCTTC.

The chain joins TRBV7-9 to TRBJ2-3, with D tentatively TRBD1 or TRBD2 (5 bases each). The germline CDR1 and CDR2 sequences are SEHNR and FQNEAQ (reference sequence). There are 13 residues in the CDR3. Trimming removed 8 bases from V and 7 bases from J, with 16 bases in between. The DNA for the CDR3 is TGTGCCAGCGACCGGGGCAACACCCATACGCAGTATTTT. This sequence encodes CASDRGNTHTQYF.

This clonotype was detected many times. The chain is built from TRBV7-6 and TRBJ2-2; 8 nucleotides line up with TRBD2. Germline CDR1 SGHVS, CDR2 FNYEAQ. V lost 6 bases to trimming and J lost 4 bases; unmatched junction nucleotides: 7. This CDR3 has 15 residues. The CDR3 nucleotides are TGTGCCAGCAGTATGATAGCGGGATTCACCGGGGAGCTGTTTTTT. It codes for CASSMIAGFTGELFF.